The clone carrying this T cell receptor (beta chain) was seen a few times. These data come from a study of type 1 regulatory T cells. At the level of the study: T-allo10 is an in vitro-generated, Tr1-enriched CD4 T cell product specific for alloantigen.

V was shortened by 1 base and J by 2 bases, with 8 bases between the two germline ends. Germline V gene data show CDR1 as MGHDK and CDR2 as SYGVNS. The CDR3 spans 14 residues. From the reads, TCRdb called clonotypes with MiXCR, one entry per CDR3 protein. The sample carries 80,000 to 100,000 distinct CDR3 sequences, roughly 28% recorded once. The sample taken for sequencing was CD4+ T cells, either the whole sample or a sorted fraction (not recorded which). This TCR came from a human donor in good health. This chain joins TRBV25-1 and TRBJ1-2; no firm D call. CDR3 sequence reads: CASSESGSNYGYTF. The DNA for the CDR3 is TGTGCCAGCAGTGAATCCGGGAGCAACTATGGCTACACCTTC.